This T cell receptor beta chain was obtained from a study of T cell responses to AZD1222 COVID-19 vaccine. Sequencing used immunoSEQ multiplex PCR; TCRdb keeps in-frame clones, though not all of them. This sample yields approximately 150,000 clones, of which roughly 89% are seen a single time; around 1.6% belongs to the top ten. The CDR3 covers 17 residues. In germline, CDR1 is SGHNT, CDR2 YYREEE (reference sequence). V lost 9 bases to trimming and J lost 3 bases; unmatched junction nucleotides: 13. The origin of this receptor is an adult in good health. The input for sequencing was peripheral blood, taken on day 0 of AZD1222 vaccination. V gene TRBV5-4 combines with J gene TRBJ2-2, with 11 bases lining up with TRBD2. The DNA of the CDR3 is TGTGCCACCACCCGAGCTGGGACTAGCGGATACACCGGGGAGCTGTTTTTT. Amino acid sequence: CATTRAGTSGYTGELFF.